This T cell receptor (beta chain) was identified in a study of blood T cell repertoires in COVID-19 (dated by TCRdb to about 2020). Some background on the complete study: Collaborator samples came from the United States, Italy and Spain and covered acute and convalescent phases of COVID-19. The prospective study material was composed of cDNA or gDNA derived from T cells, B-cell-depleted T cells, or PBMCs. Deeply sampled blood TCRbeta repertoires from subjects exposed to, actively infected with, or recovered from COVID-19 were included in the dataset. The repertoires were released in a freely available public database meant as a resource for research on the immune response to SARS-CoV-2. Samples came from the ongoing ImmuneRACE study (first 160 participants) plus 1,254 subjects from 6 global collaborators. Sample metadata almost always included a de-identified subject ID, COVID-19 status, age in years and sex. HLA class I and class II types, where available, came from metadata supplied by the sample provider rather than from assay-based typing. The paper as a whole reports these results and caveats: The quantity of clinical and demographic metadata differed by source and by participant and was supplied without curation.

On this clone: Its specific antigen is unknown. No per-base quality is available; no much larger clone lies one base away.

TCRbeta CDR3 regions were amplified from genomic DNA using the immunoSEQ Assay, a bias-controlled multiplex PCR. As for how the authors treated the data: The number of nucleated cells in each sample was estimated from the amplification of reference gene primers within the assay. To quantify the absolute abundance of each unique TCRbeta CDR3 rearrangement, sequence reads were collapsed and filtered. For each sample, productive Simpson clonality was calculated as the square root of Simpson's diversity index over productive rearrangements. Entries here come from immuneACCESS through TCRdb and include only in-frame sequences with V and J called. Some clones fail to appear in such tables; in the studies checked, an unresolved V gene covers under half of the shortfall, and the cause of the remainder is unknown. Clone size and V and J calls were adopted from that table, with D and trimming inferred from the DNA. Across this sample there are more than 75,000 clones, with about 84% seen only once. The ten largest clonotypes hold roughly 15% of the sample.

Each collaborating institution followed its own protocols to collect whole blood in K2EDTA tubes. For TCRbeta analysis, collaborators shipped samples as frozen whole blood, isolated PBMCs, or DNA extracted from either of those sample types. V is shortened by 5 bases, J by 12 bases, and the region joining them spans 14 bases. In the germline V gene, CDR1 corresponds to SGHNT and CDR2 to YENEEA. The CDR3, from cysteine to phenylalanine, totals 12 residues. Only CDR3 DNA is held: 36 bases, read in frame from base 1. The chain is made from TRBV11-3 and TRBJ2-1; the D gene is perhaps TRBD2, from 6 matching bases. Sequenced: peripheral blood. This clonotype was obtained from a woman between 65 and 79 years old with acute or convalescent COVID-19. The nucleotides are TGTGCCAGCAGCCCATCACCGGGAGTGCAGTTCTTC. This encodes CASSPSPGVQFF.